Listed here is a single TCR beta chain. No antigen is known for it. The CDR3 is cut off 3 residues early in the read; its end comes from the germline J gene. The repertoire was sequenced with immunoSEQ multiplex PCR; TCRdb's copy has only in-frame clones and lacks some. Its clone listing holds 35,000 to 50,000 clones. MY09/MY11 PCR detected cervical HPV DNA; dot-blot assigned genotypes. This CDR3 region has 13 residues. V lost 4 bases, J lost 2 bases, and 1 base stayed unmatched. Germline-derived CDR1 and CDR2 are SGHNT and YYREEE (reference sequence). This sample stems from a study of T cells in women clearing cervical HPV infection. Study-wide results and limits: Richness differences could reflect unmeasured T-cell content per sample.

The TCR was taken from a woman aged 18-69 years with a cervical HPV16 infection that either progressed to CIN3+ or cleared (not recorded which). The sample comprised blood buffy coat. The chain employs TRBV5-4 and TRBJ2-5; 8 nucleotides agree with TRBD2. The CDR3 sequence: CASSAGGQETQYF. Partial CDR3 DNA: TGTGCCAGCAGCGCGGGGGGACAAGAGACC.